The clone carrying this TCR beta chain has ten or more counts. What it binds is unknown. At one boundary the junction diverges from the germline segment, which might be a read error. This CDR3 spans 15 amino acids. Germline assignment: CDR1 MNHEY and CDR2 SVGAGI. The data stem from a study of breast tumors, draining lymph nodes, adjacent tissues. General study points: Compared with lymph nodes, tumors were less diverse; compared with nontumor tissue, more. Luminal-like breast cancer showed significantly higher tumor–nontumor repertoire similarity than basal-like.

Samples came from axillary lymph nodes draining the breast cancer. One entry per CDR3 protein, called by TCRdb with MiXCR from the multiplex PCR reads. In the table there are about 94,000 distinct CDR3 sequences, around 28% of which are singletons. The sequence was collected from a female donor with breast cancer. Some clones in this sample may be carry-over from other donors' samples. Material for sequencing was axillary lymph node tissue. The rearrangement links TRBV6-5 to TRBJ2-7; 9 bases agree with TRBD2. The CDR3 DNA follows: TGTGCCAGCAGTCACTCGTTAGCGGGAGTCCACGAGCAGTACTTC. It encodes CASSHSLAGVHEQYF.